Listed below are T cell receptor beta chains from one sample, sequenced in a study of HIV-infected patients and healthy controls. TCRdb reprocessed the 5' RACE reads via MiXCR and lists one record per CDR3 protein. The sample shows approximately 8,500 distinct CDR3 sequences, over 5% of them seen only once. This specimen consisted of blood, obtained before antiretroviral therapy. The source is an adult with HIV infection. Each CDR3 is given with its conserved first and last residue. The D gene is left open where the match is weak.

j_call d_call v_call cdr3_aa
TRBJ2-5 TRBD1 TRBV20-1 CSALLTGEETQYF
TRBJ2-1 NA TRBV29-1 CSGYGDRSVRGSYNEQFF
TRBJ1-6 TRBD1 TRBV10-3 CAISDSGTGTVLHF
TRBJ1-4 NA TRBV10-3 CAISEWGREGGNEKLFF
TRBJ1-5 NA TRBV20-1 CSARSPDQPQHF
TRBJ1-4 NA TRBV4-1 CASSERGMSKIFGKLFF
TRBJ2-5 NA TRBV5-5 CASSLAVQETQYF
TRBJ2-7 NA TRBV12-3/TRBV12-4 CASSFGRANEQYF
TRBJ2-3 NA TRBV6-5 CASNAARTDTQYF
TRBJ2-3 NA TRBV20-1 CSASSGSTDTQYF
TRBJ2-5 TRBD1 TRBV12-3/TRBV12-4 CASSITGGQETQYF
TRBJ1-2 TRBD1 TRBV4-1 CASSQEWLQGLDYGYTF
TRBJ2-1 NA TRBV29-1 CSVEGRADNEQFF
TRBJ2-5 NA TRBV12-3/TRBV12-4 CASSLTGASETQYF